A selection of T cell receptor beta chains follows, all from one sample in a study of control samples from healthy donors and cancer patients. TCRdb's copy holds only in-frame clones and misses some; the assay was immunoSEQ multiplex PCR. Counted here are some 79,000 clones, about 90% occurring once; the ten biggest clones make up 3.5% to 4%. What was sequenced was blood. These receptor sequences come from a woman aged 50 to 60 in good health. Each CDR3 is given with its conserved first and last residue. The D gene is left open where the match is weak.

v_call d_call cdr3_aa
TRBV5-4 TRBD1 CASSPGQSYEQYF
TRBV28 TRBD2 CASTSSSLRGSGREGMLSYEQYF
TRBV4-1 - CASSQGTGLNHEQYF
TRBV5-1 TRBD1 CASSSRGGLTGGTDTQYF
TRBV5-1 TRBD1 CASSLSWDSSAEAFF
TRBV28 - CASSWPKGNIQYF
TRBV11-2 TRBD2 CASSFLAGGKGDIQYF
TRBV5-1 TRBD1 CASSLQGQGISGEQYF
TRBV19 TRBD1 CASKWGRGNEKLFF
TRBV5-4 - CASSYWGLRTYEQYF
TRBV7-2 - CASSPADNYGYTF